The sequence of this T cell receptor (beta chain) was determined in a study of HIV-infected patients and healthy controls. Study results and caveats: Significant mean usage differences between HIV-infected patients and controls involved eight alpha and eight beta V genes. CDR3 sharing between individuals was lower in HIV-infected patients than in healthy controls.

This clonotype qualifies as medium-sized. Its antigen is currently unknown. cDNA was made from roughly 500 ng RNA using alpha and beta constant primers. Alpha and beta chain libraries were made separately by chain-specific third strand synthesis with multiplexing indices. A short first PCR added P5 and P7 adapter elements and a second index. TCRdb analysed the 5' RACE reads with MiXCR anew, one entry per CDR3 protein. Altogether about 10,000 distinct CDR3 sequences are present, approximately 8% being singletons, with the ten largest covering over 4.5%. Whole blood was used without fractionation, so all unsorted peripheral T cells were included. RNA came from about 2.5 ml of peripheral blood. V dropped 1 base and J dropped 4 bases, with 4 bases sitting between them. CDR1 is SGHTA and CDR2 is FQGNSA in the germline V gene. The CDR3 has 12 amino acids.

The chain couples TRBV7-2 to TRBJ2-5, with D hard to call. The sequencing sample was made of blood. This receptor was taken from an adult in good health. The CDR3 is CASSLVRETQYF. In DNA, the CDR3 is TGTGCCAGCAGCTTAGTGAGAGAGACCCAGTACTTC.